This TCR beta chain stems from a study of blood T cell repertoires in COVID-19. Study-wide background: Whether acute or convalescent, the COVID-19 samples came from the United States, Italy and Spain. PBMCs, B-cell-depleted T cells, or T cells were the source of the cDNA or gDNA that made up the material.

Source study methods: The assay estimated nucleated cells by amplifying reference gene primers. Repertoires were generated with immunoSEQ multiplex PCR, while TCRdb's copy carries only in-frame clones and drops some. V and J calls and clone size are those listed in that table; D and trimming were worked out from the DNA. Of 150,000 to 200,000 clones in the sample, 83% are singletons; the top ten hold under 2.5%. With V trimmed by 3 bases and J by 9 bases, 4 bases remained unmatched. Germline V gives CDR1 MNHEY, CDR2 SVGAGI. This CDR3 comprises 14 residues. Sequencing was carried out using peripheral blood. The rearrangement links TRBV6-5 to TRBJ1-6; 8 nucleotides align to TRBD1. The clonotype comes from a woman older than 75 with acute or convalescent COVID-19. The CDR3 bases are TGTGCCAGCAGTTATCGACAGGGGACTTCACCCCTCCACTTT. This gives the protein CASSYRQGTSPLHF.